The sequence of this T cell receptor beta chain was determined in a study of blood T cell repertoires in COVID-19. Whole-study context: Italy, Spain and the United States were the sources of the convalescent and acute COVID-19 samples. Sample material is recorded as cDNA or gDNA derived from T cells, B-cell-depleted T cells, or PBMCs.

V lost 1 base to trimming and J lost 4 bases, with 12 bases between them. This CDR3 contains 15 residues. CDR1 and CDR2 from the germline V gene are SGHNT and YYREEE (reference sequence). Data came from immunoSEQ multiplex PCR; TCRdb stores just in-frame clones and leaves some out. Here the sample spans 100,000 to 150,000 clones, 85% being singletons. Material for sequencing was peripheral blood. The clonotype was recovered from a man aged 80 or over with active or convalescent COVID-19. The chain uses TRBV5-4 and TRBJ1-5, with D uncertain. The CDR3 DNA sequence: TGTGCCAGCAGCTTGTCGCCAGTGCAGAATCAGCCCCAGCATTTT. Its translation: CASSLSPVQNQPQHF.